Only a few counts were recorded for the clone carrying this TCR beta chain. No antigen is known for it. This record comes from a study of T cell responses to AZD1222 COVID-19 vaccine. Assay used: immunoSEQ multiplex PCR; TCRdb lists only in-frame clones, some missing. The data contain just over 60,000 clones, approximately 83% of them seen just once; the ten biggest clones take up 11% to 15%. This CDR3 spans 13 amino acids. V shed 5 bases and J 5 bases; nucleotides not matched to a gene: 4. The germline V gene has CDR1 GTSNPN and CDR2 SVGIG (reference sequence). Overall study findings and caveats: Seropositive status at baseline applied to only five or six AZD1222 recipients. Females made up more of the donors, who were largely white British, and clonal diversity may have come out too low. Among spike-specific TCRs, nearly half reportedly target unmutated variant regions.

The V and J genes are TRBV30 and TRBJ2-1; the match to TRBD1 covers 9 bases. This TCR was recovered from an adult in good health. Sequencing used peripheral blood, obtained on day 0 of AZD1222 vaccination. This chain's CDR3 is CAWGQGTHNEQFF. For the CDR3, the DNA is TGTGCCTGGGGACAGGGGACCCACAATGAGCAGTTCTTC.